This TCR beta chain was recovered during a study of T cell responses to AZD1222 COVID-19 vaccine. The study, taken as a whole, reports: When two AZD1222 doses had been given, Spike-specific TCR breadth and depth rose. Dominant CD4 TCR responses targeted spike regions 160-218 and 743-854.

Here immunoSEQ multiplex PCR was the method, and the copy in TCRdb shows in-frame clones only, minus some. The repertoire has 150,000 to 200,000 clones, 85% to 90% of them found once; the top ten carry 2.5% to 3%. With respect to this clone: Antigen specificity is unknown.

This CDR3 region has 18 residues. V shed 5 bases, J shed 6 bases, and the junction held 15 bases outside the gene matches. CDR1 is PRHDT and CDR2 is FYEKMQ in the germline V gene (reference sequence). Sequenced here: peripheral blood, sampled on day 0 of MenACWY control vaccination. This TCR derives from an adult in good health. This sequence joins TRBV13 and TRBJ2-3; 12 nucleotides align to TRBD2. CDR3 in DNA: TGTGCCAGCAGCGTTTCCTCCATTCTAGCGGGGGGGCCGGATACGCAGTATTTT. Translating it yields CASSVSSILAGGPDTQYF.